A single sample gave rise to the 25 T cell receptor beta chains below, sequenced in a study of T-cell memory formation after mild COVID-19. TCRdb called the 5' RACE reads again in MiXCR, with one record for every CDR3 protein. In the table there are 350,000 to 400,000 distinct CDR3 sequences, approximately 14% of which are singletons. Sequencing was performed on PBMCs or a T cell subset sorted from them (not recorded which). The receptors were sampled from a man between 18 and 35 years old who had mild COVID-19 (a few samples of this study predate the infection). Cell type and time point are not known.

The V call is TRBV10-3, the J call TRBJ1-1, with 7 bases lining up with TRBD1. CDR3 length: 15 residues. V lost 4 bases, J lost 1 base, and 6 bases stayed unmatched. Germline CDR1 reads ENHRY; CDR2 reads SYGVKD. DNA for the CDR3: TGTGCCATCAGTGTTACAGGGGACGAGAACACTGAAGCTTTCTTT. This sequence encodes CAISVTGDENTEAFF.

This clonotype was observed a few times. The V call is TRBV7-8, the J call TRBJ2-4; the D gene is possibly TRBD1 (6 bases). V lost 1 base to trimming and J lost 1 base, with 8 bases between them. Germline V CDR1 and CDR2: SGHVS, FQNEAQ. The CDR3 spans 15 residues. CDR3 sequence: CASSLVQGAKNIQYF. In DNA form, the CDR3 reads TGTGCCAGCAGCTTAGTTCAGGGGGCCAAAAACATTCAGTACTTC.

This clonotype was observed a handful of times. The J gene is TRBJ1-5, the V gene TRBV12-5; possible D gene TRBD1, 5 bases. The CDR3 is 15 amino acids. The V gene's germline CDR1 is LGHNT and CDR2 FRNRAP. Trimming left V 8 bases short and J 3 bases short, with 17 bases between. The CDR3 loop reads CASMGPGASNQPQHF. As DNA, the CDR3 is TGTGCTAGTATGGGACCCGGGGCTTCCAATCAGCCCCAGCATTTT. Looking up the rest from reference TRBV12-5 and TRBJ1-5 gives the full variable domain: DARVTQTPRHKVTEMGQEVTMRCQPILGHNTVFWYRQTMMQGLELLAYFRNRAPLDDSGMPKDRFSAEMPDATLATLKIQPSEPRDSAVYFCASMGPGASNQPQHFGDGTRLSIL.

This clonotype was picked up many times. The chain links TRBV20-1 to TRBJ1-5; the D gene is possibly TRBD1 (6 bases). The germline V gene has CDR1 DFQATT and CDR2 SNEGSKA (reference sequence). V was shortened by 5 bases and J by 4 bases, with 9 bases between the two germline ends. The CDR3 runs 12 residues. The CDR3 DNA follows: TGCAGTGCTGGCCAGGGGAATCAGCCCCAGCATTTT. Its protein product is CSAGQGNQPQHF.

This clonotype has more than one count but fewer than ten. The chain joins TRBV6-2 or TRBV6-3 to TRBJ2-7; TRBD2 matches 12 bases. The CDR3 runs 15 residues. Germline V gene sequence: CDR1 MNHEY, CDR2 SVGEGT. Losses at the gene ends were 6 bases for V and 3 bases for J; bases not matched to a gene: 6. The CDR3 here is CASSSGTSGFYEQYV. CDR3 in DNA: TGTGCCAGCAGCTCCGGGACTAGCGGGTTCTACGAGCAGTACGTC.

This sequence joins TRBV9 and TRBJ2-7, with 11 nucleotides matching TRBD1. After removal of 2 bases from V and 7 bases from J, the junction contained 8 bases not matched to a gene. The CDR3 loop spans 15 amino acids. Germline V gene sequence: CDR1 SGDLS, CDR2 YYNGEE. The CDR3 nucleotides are TGTGCCAGCAGCGTCTCCGGGACAGGGGGGTCTGAGCAGTACTTC. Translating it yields CASSVSGTGGSEQYF.

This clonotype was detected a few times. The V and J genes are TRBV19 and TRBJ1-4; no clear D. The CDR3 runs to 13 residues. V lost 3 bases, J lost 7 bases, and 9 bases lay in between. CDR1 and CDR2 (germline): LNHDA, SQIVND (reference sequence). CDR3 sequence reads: CASSIQSGEKLFF. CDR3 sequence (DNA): TGTGCCAGTAGTATTCAGTCTGGTGAAAAACTGTTTTTT.

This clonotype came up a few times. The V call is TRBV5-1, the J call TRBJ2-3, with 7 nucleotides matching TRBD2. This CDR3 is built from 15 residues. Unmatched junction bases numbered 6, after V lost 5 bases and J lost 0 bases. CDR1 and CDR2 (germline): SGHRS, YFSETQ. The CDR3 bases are TGCGCCAGCAGGTCTAGCGGTGCTAGCACAGATACGCAGTATTTT. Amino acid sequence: CASRSSGASTDTQYF. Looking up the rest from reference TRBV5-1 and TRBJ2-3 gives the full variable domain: KAGVTQTPRYLIKTRGQQVTLSCSPISGHRSVSWYQQTPGQGLQFLFEYFSETQRNKGNFPGRFSGRQFSNSRSEMNVSTLELGDSALYLCASRSSGASTDTQYFGPGTRLTVL.

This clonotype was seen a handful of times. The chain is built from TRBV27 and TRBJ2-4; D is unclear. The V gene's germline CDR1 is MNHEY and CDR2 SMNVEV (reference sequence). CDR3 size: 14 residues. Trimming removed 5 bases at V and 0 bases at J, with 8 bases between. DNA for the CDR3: TGTGCCAGCAGTGGCGCGCTAGCCAAAAACATTCAGTACTTC. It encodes CASSGALAKNIQYF.

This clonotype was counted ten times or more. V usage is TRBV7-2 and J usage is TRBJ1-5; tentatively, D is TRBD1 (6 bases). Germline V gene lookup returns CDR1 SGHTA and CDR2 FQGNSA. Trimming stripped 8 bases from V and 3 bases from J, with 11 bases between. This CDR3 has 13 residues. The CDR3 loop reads CASRGQLNQPQHF. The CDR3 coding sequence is TGTGCCAGCCGGGGGCAACTCAATCAGCCCCAGCATTTT.

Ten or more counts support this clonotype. CDR3 sequence (DNA): TGTGCCAGCAGCCAAACCTCTGGAAACACCATATATTTT. Its protein product is CASSQTSGNTIYF. This chain joins TRBV14 and TRBJ1-3; D call uncertain. CDR1 is SGHDN, CDR2 FVKESK, per germline. V was shortened by 2 bases and J by 0 bases, with 2 bases between the two germline ends. The CDR3 contains 13 residues.

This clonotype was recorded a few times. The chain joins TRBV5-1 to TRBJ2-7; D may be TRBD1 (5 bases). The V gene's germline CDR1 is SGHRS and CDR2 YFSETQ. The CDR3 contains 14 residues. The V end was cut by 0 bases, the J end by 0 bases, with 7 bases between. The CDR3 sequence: CASSLGDSSYEQYF. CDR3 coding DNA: TGCGCCAGCAGCTTGGGCGACAGCTCCTACGAGCAGTACTTC.

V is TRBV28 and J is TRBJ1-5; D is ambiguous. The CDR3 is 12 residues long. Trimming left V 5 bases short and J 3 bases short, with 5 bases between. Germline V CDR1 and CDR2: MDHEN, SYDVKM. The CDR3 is CASSVPNQPQHF. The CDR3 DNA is TGTGCCAGCAGTGTCCCCAATCAGCCCCAGCATTTT.

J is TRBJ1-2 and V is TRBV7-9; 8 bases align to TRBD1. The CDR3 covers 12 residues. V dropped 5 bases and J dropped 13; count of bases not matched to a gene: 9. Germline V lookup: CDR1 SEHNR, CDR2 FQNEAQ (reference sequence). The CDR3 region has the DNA TGTGCCAGCAGCCCGACAGGGGCTCTGGTCACCTTC. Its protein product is CASSPTGALVTF.

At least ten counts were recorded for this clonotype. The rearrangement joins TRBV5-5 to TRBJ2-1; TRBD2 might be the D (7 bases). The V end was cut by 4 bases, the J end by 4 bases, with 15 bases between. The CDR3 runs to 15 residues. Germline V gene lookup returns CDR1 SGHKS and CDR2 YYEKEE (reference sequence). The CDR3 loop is CASSPGRGPYNEQFF. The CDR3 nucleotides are TGTGCCAGCAGCCCCGGGCGGGGGCCTTACAATGAGCAGTTCTTC.

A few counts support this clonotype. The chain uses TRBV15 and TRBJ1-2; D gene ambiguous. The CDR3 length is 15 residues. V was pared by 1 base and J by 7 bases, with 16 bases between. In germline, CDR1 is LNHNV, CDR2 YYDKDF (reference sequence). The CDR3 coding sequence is TGTGCCACCAGCAGAGGGACCCGGGAGTCGGGTGGCTACACCTTC. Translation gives CATSRGTRESGGYTF. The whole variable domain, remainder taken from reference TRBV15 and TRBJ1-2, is DAMVIQNPRYQVTQFGKPVTLSCSQTLNHNVMYWYQQKSSQAPKLLFHYYDKDFNNEADTPDNFQSRRPNTSFCFLDIRSPGLGDTAMYLCATSRGTRESGGYTFGSGTRLTVV.

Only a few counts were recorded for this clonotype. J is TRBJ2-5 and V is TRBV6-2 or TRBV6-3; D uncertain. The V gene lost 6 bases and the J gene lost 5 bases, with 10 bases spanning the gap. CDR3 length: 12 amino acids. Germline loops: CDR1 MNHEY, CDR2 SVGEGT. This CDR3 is CASSTRVETQYF. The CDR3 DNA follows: TGTGCCAGCAGCACACGAGTGGAGACCCAGTACTTC.

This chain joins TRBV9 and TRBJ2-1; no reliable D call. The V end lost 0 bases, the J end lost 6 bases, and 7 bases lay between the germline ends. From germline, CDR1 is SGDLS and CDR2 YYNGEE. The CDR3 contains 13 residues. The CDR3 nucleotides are TGTGCCAGCAGCGTAGACGGGCCCAATGAGCAGTTCTTC. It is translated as CASSVDGPNEQFF.

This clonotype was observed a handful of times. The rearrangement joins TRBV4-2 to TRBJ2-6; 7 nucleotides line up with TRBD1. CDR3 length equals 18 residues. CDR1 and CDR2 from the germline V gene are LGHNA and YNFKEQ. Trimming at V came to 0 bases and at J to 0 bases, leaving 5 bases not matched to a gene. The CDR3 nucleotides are TGTGCCAGCAGCCAAGAGGGACAGCTTAGCTCTGGGGCCAACGTCCTGACTTTC. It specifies CASSQEGQLSSGANVLTF.

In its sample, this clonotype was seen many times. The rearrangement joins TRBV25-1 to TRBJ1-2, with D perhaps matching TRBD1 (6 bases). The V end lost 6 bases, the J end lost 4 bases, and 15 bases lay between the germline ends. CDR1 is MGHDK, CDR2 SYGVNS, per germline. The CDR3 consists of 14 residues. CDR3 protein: CASSPSGGAYGYTF. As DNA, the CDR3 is TGTGCCAGCAGCCCTTCCGGGGGGGCCTATGGCTACACCTTC.

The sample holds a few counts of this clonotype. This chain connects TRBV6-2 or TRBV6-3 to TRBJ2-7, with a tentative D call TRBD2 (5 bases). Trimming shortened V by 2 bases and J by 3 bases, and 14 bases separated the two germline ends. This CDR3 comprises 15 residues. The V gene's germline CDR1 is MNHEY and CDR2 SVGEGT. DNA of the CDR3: TGTGCCAGCAGTTACCTACAACTAGAGGGCTACGAGCAGTACGTC. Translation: CASSYLQLEGYEQYV.

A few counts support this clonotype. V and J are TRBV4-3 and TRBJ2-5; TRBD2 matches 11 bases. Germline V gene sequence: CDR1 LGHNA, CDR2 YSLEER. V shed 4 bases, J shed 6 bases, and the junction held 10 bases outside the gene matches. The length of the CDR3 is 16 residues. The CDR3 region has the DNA TGCGCCAGCAGCCGATGGTTAGCGGGGGGGCTGAAGACCCAGTACTTC. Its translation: CASSRWLAGGLKTQYF.

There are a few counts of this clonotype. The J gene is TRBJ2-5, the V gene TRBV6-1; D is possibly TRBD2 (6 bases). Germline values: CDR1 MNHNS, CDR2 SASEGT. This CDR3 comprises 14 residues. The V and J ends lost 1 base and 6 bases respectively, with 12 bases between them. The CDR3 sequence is CASSEGNGGKTQYF. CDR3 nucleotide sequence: TGTGCCAGCAGTGAAGGAAACGGGGGTAAGACCCAGTACTTC.

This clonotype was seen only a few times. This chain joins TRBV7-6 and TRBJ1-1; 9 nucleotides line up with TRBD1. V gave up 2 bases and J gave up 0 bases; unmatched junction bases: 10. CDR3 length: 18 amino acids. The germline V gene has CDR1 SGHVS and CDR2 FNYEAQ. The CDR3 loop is CASSLYGTGYLMNTEAFF. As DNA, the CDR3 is TGTGCCAGCAGCTTATACGGGACAGGGTATCTGATGAACACTGAAGCTTTCTTT.

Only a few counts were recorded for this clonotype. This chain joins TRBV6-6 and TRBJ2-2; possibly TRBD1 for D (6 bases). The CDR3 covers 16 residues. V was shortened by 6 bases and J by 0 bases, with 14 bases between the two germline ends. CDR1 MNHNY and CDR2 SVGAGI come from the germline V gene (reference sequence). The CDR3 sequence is CASRTLSGANTGELFF. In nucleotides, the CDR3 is TGTGCCAGCAGGACCCTTTCAGGGGCGAACACCGGGGAGCTGTTTTTT.